This TCR beta chain was recovered during a study of blood T cell repertoires in COVID-19. Study information: The United States, Italy and Spain were the sources of the acute and convalescent COVID-19 samples.

How the authors handled the data: Amplification of reference gene primers was used by the study to estimate nucleated cell counts. TCRdb keeps only in-frame clones here, not all; method: immunoSEQ multiplex PCR. Clone size and the V and J calls come from that table; the DNA yielded D and trimming. This table holds fewer than 70,000 clones, 70% to 90% found once. Germline CDR1 SGHAT, CDR2 FQNNGV. The length of the CDR3 is 13 residues. With 3 bases removed from V and 3 bases from J, the gap between germline ends came to 6 bases. This clonotype originated in a woman aged 70 to 79 with active COVID-19. Sample: peripheral blood. The genes are TRBV11-2 and TRBJ2-1; D might be TRBD1 (5 bases). CDR3 protein: CASSFDSYNEQFF. DNA for the CDR3: TGTGCCAGCAGCTTTGACAGCTACAATGAGCAGTTCTTC.